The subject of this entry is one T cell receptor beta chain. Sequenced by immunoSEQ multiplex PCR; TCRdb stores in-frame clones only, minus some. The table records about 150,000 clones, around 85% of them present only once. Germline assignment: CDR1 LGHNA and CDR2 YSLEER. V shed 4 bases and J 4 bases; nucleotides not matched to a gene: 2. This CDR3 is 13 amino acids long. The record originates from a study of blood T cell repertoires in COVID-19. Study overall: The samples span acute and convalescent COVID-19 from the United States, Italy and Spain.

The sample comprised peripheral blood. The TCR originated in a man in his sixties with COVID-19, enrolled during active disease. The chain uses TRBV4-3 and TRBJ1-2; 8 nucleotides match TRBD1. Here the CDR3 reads CASSLQGGYGYTF. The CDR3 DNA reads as TGCGCCAGCAGCCTACAGGGGGGCTATGGCTACACCTTC.